The 16 T cell receptor beta chains in this list originate from one sample, sequenced in a study of a mutant IDH1 vaccine in newly diagnosed glioma. Sample time point: week 11, during vaccination. The study gave 300 ug of mutant IDH1 20-mer peptide per vaccine dose, with topical imiquimod. Produced via immunoSEQ multiplex PCR; TCRdb's table is partial and in-frame only. The repertoire includes 50,000 to 65,000 clones, about 91% of them detected once, and around 2.5% sits in the top ten. Their target antigens are unknown. Sequencing used PBMCs, obtained from a glioma patient whose treatment included an IDH1 peptide vaccine. The receptors come from a man aged 50 to 59 with glioma.

The chain couples TRBV7-2 to TRBJ2-5; D might be TRBD2 (6 bases). This CDR3 contains 15 residues. Germline CDR1 reads SGHTA; CDR2 reads FQGNSA. Trimming cost V 1 base and J 5 bases, with 14 bases left between them. The CDR3 sequence: CASSLVGARGETQYF. CDR3 nucleotide sequence: TGTGCCAGCAGCTTAGTAGGAGCACGGGGGGAGACCCAGTACTTC.

This sequence joins TRBV7-2 and TRBJ2-1; a possible D gene is TRBD2 (6 bases). Trimming left V 6 bases short and J 8 bases short, with 17 bases between. There are 14 residues in the CDR3. Germline CDR1 and CDR2: SGHTA and FQGNSA. The CDR3 reads CASRSREVHDEQFF. The CDR3 coding sequence is TGTGCCAGCAGATCAAGGGAGGTGCACGATGAGCAGTTCTTC.

The rearrangement joins TRBV10-3 to TRBJ1-1; tentatively, D is TRBD1 (5 bases). V dropped 4 bases and J dropped 3 bases, with 12 bases sitting between them. Germline CDR1 and CDR2: ENHRY and SYGVKD. The CDR3 is 14 residues long. CDR3 DNA sequence: TGTGCCATCAGTGGGGGGGGAGGGGACACTGAAGCTTTCTTT. As protein: CAISGGGGDTEAFF.

The chain uses TRBV6-5 and TRBJ1-2; perhaps TRBD1 as D (6 bases). This CDR3 has 13 residues. The germline V gene has CDR1 MNHEY and CDR2 SVGAGI. V was pared by 5 bases and J by 2 bases, with 9 bases between. For the CDR3, the DNA is TGTGCCAGCAGTCAGGGGACGAACTATGGCTACACCTTC. It encodes CASSQGTNYGYTF.

This chain connects TRBV6-1 to TRBJ1-3; the D gene is possibly TRBD1 (6 bases). The CDR3 covers 14 residues. V was pared by 4 bases and J by 2 bases, with 9 bases between. Germline lookup yields CDR1 MNHNS and CDR2 SASEGT. The CDR3 sequence is CASSGTGPGNTIYF. The DNA for the CDR3 is TGTGCCAGCAGTGGTACAGGGCCTGGAAACACCATATATTTT.

The chain employs TRBV2 and TRBJ2-7; TRBD2 matches at 9 bases. The CDR3 length is 14 residues. V trimming: 4 bases; J trimming: 4 bases; junction bases outside the gene matches: 5. Germline V CDR1 and CDR2: SNHLY, FYNNEI. The CDR3: CASSGQRGAYEQYF. CDR3 DNA sequence: TGTGCCAGCAGTGGCCAGCGGGGGGCTTACGAGCAGTACTTC.

The J gene is TRBJ1-1, the V gene TRBV2; no reliable D call. Germline V CDR1 and CDR2: SNHLY, FYNNEI. Trimming pared 7 bases from V and 3 bases from J, leaving 9 bases between. This CDR3 comprises 12 residues. CDR3 coding DNA: TGTGCCAGCAAGCCGGGCGACACTGAAGCTTTCTTT. Translation gives CASKPGDTEAFF.

This clone has just a few counts. The chain carries TRBV7-2 and TRBJ1-5; no clear D. Trimming left V 5 bases short and J 8 bases short, with 10 bases between. Germline V gene lookup returns CDR1 SGHTA and CDR2 FQGNSA. The CDR3 is 12 amino acids. CDR3 bases: TGTGCCAGCAGCCCCGGCCGTGAGCCCCAGCATTTT. Protein product: CASSPGREPQHF.

V and J are TRBV7-6 and TRBJ2-5; either TRBD1 or TRBD2 may fit D (5 bases each). Germline CDR1 reads SGHVS; CDR2 reads FNYEAQ. Trimming removed 4 bases at V and 5 bases at J, with 17 bases between. The CDR3 covers 15 residues. The CDR3 coding sequence is TGTGCCAGCAGCTCGGCCTTCGGGGCAGGCGAGACCCAGTACTTC. It is translated as CASSSAFGAGETQYF.

V is TRBV7-2 and J is TRBJ2-1; possible D gene TRBD2, 5 bases. CDR1 and CDR2 from the germline V gene are SGHTA and FQGNSA. The CDR3 has 13 amino acids. V lost 4 bases to trimming and J lost 4 bases, with 8 bases between them. CDR3 DNA sequence: TGTGCCAGCAGCTCCAGGAGGTACAATGAGCAGTTCTTC. Its translation is CASSSRRYNEQFF.

This chain uses TRBV2 with TRBJ2-7, with D uncertain. There are 12 residues in the CDR3. Trimming stripped 4 bases from V and 7 bases from J, with 11 bases between. The germline CDR1 and CDR2 sequences are SNHLY and FYNNEI. As DNA, the CDR3 is TGTGCCAGCAGTGCCCCTAACGCGGAGCAGTACTTC. Translation gives CASSAPNAEQYF.

This rearrangement joins TRBV5-1 to TRBJ2-5; D could derive from TRBD1 or TRBD2 (5 bases each). V lost 0 bases and J lost 1, with 7 bases in between. Germline V CDR1 and CDR2: SGHRS, YFSETQ. The CDR3 has 14 amino acids. The CDR3 loop is CASSLVGTQETQYF. As DNA, the CDR3 is TGCGCCAGCAGCTTGGTTGGGACCCAAGAGACCCAGTACTTC. Complete variable domain (other parts from reference TRBV5-1 and TRBJ2-5): KAGVTQTPRYLIKTRGQQVTLSCSPISGHRSVSWYQQTPGQGLQFLFEYFSETQRNKGNFPGRFSGRQFSNSRSEMNVSTLELGDSALYLCASSLVGTQETQYFGPGTRLLVL.

The chain recombines TRBV27 with TRBJ2-7, with TRBD1 identical over 7 bases. Germline V gene data show CDR1 as MNHEY and CDR2 as SMNVEV (reference sequence). The CDR3 spans 14 residues. J gave up 5 bases and V 5 bases, and 9 bases lay outside the gene matches. For the CDR3, the DNA is TGTGCCAGCAGTCAAGAGACAGGGACCCACGAGCAGTACTTC. Its protein is CASSQETGTHEQYF.

The chain is built from TRBV4-2 and TRBJ2-3, with D perhaps matching TRBD2 (6 bases). There are 14 residues in the CDR3. Germline CDR1 and CDR2: LGHNA and YNFKEQ. With 3 bases removed from V and 6 bases from J, the gap between germline ends came to 13 bases. In DNA, the CDR3 is TGTGCCAGCAGCCAGGGGACCGGGAGCGATACGCAGTATTTT. Its protein product is CASSQGTGSDTQYF.

The V and J genes are TRBV11-3 and TRBJ2-1; no definite D call. This CDR3 spans 13 amino acids. Trimming took 5 bases from V and 9 from J, leaving 14 bases between them. CDR1 and CDR2 (germline): SGHNT, YENEEA. CDR3 sequence (DNA): TGTGCCAGCAGCCCCGCCGTGTGGGGTGAGCAGTTCTTC. This sequence encodes CASSPAVWGEQFF. Combining the CDR3 with reference TRBV11-3 and TRBJ2-1 gives the whole variable domain EAGVVQSPRYKIIEKKQPVAFWCNPISGHNTLYWYLQNLGQGPELLIRYENEEAVDDSQLPKDRFSAERLKGVDSTLKIQPAELGDSAVYLCASSPAVWGEQFFGPGTRLTVL.

The chain couples TRBV19 to TRBJ2-6; TRBD1 matches at 9 bases. This CDR3 region has 15 residues. Looked up from germline, CDR1 is LNHDA and CDR2 is SQIVND (reference sequence). Trimming cost V 11 bases and J 0 bases; bases outside gene matches: 5. The CDR3 DNA sequence: TGTGCCTGCGGACAGGGGAGCTCTGGGGCCAACGTCCTGACTTTC. It yields the protein CACGQGSSGANVLTF.